Presented here are 28 T cell receptor beta chains from one specimen sequenced in a study of blood T cell repertoires in COVID-19. Only in-frame clones appear in the TCRdb table, and some are missing; sequencing was by immunoSEQ multiplex PCR. The data hold about 270,000 clones, with approximately 90% observed a single time. Sequenced input: PBMCs or T cells enriched from blood (not recorded which). Receptors originate from a man aged 35-49 years who had been exposed to COVID-19.

This clone was seen a single time. The CDR3 protein is CASSWELQETQYF. In nucleotides, the CDR3 is TGTGCCAGCAGTTGGGAGCTACAAGAGACCCAGTACTTC. This rearrangement joins TRBV28 to TRBJ2-5; possible D gene TRBD2, 5 bases. The CDR3 runs to 13 residues. V lost 4 bases and J lost 2, with 8 bases in between. CDR1 is MDHEN and CDR2 is SYDVKM in the germline V gene.

The chain employs TRBV5-1 and TRBJ2-5, with 9 positions matching TRBD1. This CDR3 spans 14 amino acids. V shed 3 bases, J shed 7 bases, and the junction held 7 bases outside the gene matches. Germline CDR1 and CDR2: SGHRS and YFSETQ. As DNA, the CDR3 is TGCGCCAGCAGCTCGGGGGACAGGGACGCGACCCAGTACTTC. Protein product: CASSSGDRDATQYF. Drawing the rest from reference TRBV5-1 and TRBJ2-5, the complete variable domain is KAGVTQTPRYLIKTRGQQVTLSCSPISGHRSVSWYQQTPGQGLQFLFEYFSETQRNKGNFPGRFSGRQFSNSRSEMNVSTLELGDSALYLCASSSGDRDATQYFGPGTRLLVL.

This clone occurred once. This chain uses TRBV19 with TRBJ1-3; 9 bases line up with TRBD1. The trim removed 7 bases at V and 4 bases at J, leaving 5 bases unmatched. CDR3 size: 14 residues. The germline V gene encodes CDR1 LNHDA and CDR2 SQIVND (reference sequence). Here the CDR3 DNA reads TGTGCCAGTATCGCTGGACAGGGGGGAAACACCATATATTTT. The encoded protein is CASIAGQGGNTIYF.

This rearrangement joins TRBV27 to TRBJ1-2, with D perhaps TRBD1 (5 bases). With 0 bases removed from V and 6 bases from J, the gap between germline ends came to 14 bases. The germline CDR1 and CDR2 sequences are MNHEY and SMNVEV (reference sequence). The CDR3 contains 15 residues. CDR3 loop: CASSLSLAGPDGYTF. The CDR3, as DNA: TGTGCCAGCAGTTTATCTCTGGCAGGGCCTGATGGCTACACCTTC.

The V gene is TRBV19, the J gene TRBJ1-1, with D maybe TRBD1 (5 bases). The V and J ends lost 4 bases and 2 bases respectively, with 11 bases between them. Germline CDR1 LNHDA, CDR2 SQIVND (reference sequence). The CDR3 is made up of 14 amino acids. The CDR3 loop is CASSTRDINTEAFF. The CDR3 DNA follows: TGTGCCAGTAGTACCAGGGATATTAACACTGAAGCTTTCTTT. The full variable domain, rest sourced from reference TRBV19 and TRBJ1-1, is DGGITQSPKYLFRKEGQNVTLSCEQNLNHDAMYWYRQDPGQGLRLIYYSQIVNDFQKGDIAEGYSVSREKKESFPLTVTSAQKNPTAFYLCASSTRDINTEAFFGQGTRLTVV.

This chain connects TRBV5-5 to TRBJ1-2; 9 positions match TRBD1. CDR1 SGHKS and CDR2 YYEKEE come from the germline V gene (reference sequence). The CDR3 runs 15 residues. J lost 4 bases, V lost 0 bases, and 4 bases had no gene match. The DNA for the CDR3 is TGTGCCAGCAGCTTGGATGGGACAGGGACCTATGGCTACACCTTC. Protein product: CASSLDGTGTYGYTF.

The gene calls are TRBV18 and TRBJ1-1; no firm D call. The germline gives CDR1 KGHSH, CDR2 LQKENI. V was trimmed by 3 bases and J by 1 base, leaving 9 bases between them. The CDR3 is made up of 14 amino acids. CDR3 nucleotide sequence: TGTGCCAGCTCACCGATTCGGGGGAACACTGAAGCTTTCTTT. It codes for CASSPIRGNTEAFF.

This rearrangement joins TRBV19 to TRBJ2-1, with 9 bases that match TRBD2. This CDR3 has 15 residues. V was pared by 6 bases and J by 8 bases, with 11 bases of the junction left unmatched. Germline assignment: CDR1 LNHDA and CDR2 SQIVND (reference sequence). The CDR3 DNA reads as TGTGCCAGTAGCCCAGGGCTAGCGGGATTGCATGAGCAGTTCTTC. Its protein product is CASSPGLAGLHEQFF.

The CDR3 loop is CASSIPGWELHGELFF. The CDR3 DNA reads as TGTGCCAGTAGTATCCCCGGATGGGAGCTTCACGGGGAGCTGTTTTTT. J is TRBJ2-2 and V is TRBV19, with D maybe TRBD2 (5 bases). With 3 bases removed from V and 7 bases from J, the gap between germline ends came to 18 bases. Germline V gives CDR1 LNHDA, CDR2 SQIVND (reference sequence). This CDR3 has 16 residues.

The chain recombines TRBV9 with TRBJ2-7, with TRBD2 matching over 11 bases. The CDR3 contains 17 residues. Unmatched junction bases numbered 9, after V lost 0 bases and J lost 4 bases. Germline V lookup: CDR1 SGDLS, CDR2 YYNGEE. CDR3 residues: CASSVGDSGRGAYEQYF. The CDR3 DNA is TGTGCCAGCAGCGTAGGAGATAGCGGGAGGGGGGCGTACGAGCAGTACTTC.

The chain has TRBV25-1 and TRBJ1-1; D may be TRBD1 (5 bases). This CDR3 has 14 amino acids. Trimming shortened V by 4 bases and J by 0 bases, and 9 bases separated the two germline ends. Germline CDR1 reads MGHDK; CDR2 reads SYGVNS. The CDR3 sequence is CASSAGLMNTEAFF. Written as DNA, the CDR3 is TGTGCCAGCAGTGCGGGACTTATGAACACTGAAGCTTTCTTT.

The chain recombines TRBV10-2 with TRBJ2-7; TRBD2 agrees at 13 bases. The CDR3 spans 16 residues. The V segment lost 3 bases and the J segment 2 bases; nucleotides outside the gene matches: 4. Germline values: CDR1 WSHSY, CDR2 SAAADI. The CDR3 protein is CASSDGTSGVTYEQYF. In DNA, the CDR3 is TGCGCCAGCAGTGATGGGACTAGCGGGGTCACCTACGAGCAGTACTTC.

This chain uses TRBV9 with TRBJ2-2; weak D call: TRBD1 (6 bases). Per germline, CDR1 SGDLS and CDR2 YYNGEE. V lost 4 bases to trimming and J lost 0 bases, with 13 bases between them. CDR3 length: 16 residues. The CDR3 DNA reads TGTGCCAGCAGCTCCATTACAGGGACGAACACCGGGGAGCTGTTTTTT. It is translated as CASSSITGTNTGELFF.

The CDR3 nucleotides read TGTGCCACCAGCAAAGACAGGGGAGGGAATGAAAAACTGTTTTTT. This codes for CATSKDRGGNEKLFF. This chain links TRBV15 with TRBJ1-4, with TRBD1 matching 8 bases. Losses at the gene ends were 4 bases for V and 5 bases for J; bases not matched to a gene: 6. The CDR3 totals 15 residues. Germline V gene lookup returns CDR1 LNHNV and CDR2 YYDKDF (reference sequence).

Note on this clone: One end of the junction fails to match germline, which may point to a read error. The rearrangement joins TRBV14 to TRBJ2-4; the match to TRBD2 covers 9 bases. The germline V gene encodes CDR1 SGHDN and CDR2 FVKESK. The CDR3 loop spans 16 amino acids. For the CDR3, the DNA is TGTGCCAGCAGCCAAACCACAGGCCTGACTAGCGGCCCCCAGCACTTC. Encoded protein: CASSQTTGLTSGPQHF. The variable domain in full, with the rest retrieved from reference TRBV14 and TRBJ2-4, is EAGVTQFPSHSVIEKGQTVTLRCDPISGHDNLYWYRRVMGKEIKFLLHFVKESKQDESGMPNNRFLAERTGGTYSTLKVQPAELEDSGVYFCASSQTTGLTSGPQHFGAGTRLSVL.

V is TRBV29-1 and J is TRBJ2-3, with 9 bases that match TRBD2. The germline CDR1 and CDR2 sequences are SQVTM and ANQGSEA. This CDR3 region has 16 residues. The V gene end was trimmed by 7 bases and the J gene end by 4 bases; junction bases not matched to a gene: 15. CDR3 sequence reads: CSGTLAGLKAPDTQYF. In DNA, the CDR3 is TGCAGCGGAACCCTAGCGGGACTCAAGGCCCCAGATACGCAGTATTTT.

This chain links TRBV27 with TRBJ1-2; D perhaps matches TRBD1 (6 bases). Between the trimmed V and J ends, which lost 3 bases and 4 bases, there was a span of 12 bases. CDR3 length equals 14 residues. Germline V lookup: CDR1 MNHEY, CDR2 SMNVEV (reference sequence). The CDR3 nucleotides read TGTGCCAGCAGTTTTTTTGGACAGTCCTATGGCTACACCTTC. It is translated as CASSFFGQSYGYTF.

The rearrangement joins TRBV4-1 to TRBJ1-6; 7 bases agree with TRBD1. This CDR3 has 16 residues. From germline, CDR1 is MGHRA and CDR2 YSYEKL. With V trimmed by 0 bases and J by 7 bases, 6 bases remained unmatched. The CDR3 protein is CASSQESGTANSPLHF. For the CDR3, the DNA is TGCGCCAGCAGCCAAGAATCAGGGACAGCGAATTCACCCCTCCACTTT.

The gene calls are TRBV5-1 and TRBJ1-4, with D unresolved. From germline, CDR1 is SGHRS and CDR2 YFSETQ. The CDR3 loop spans 14 amino acids. The V gene lost 4 bases and the J gene lost 0 bases, with 7 bases spanning the gap. CDR3 in amino acids: CASSPRATNEKLFF. For the CDR3, the DNA is TGCGCCAGCAGCCCGAGGGCAACTAATGAAAAACTGTTTTTT.

The J gene is TRBJ2-5, the V gene TRBV7-9, with D possibly matching TRBD2 (6 bases). Germline V gene lookup returns CDR1 SEHNR and CDR2 FQNEAQ (reference sequence). V was clipped by 1 base and J by 2 bases, with 14 bases between them. CDR3 length: 16 residues. CDR3 sequence reads: CASSLGVAGYQETQYF. In DNA, the CDR3 is TGTGCCAGCAGCTTAGGGGTGGCGGGGTATCAAGAGACCCAGTACTTC.

This chain joins TRBV11-3 and TRBJ2-2; D remains ambiguous. Deletions cut 4 bases from V and 3 bases from J, with 3 bases between. This CDR3 is built from 12 residues. Per germline, CDR1 SGHNT and CDR2 YENEEA. CDR3 nucleotide sequence: TGTGCCAGCAGCTCATACACCGGGGAGCTGTTTTTT. Translation gives CASSSYTGELFF.

The chain recombines TRBV19 with TRBJ1-1, with a tentative D call TRBD1 (6 bases). Trimming took off 8 bases at V and 8 bases at J, with 21 bases between the two ends. CDR1 is LNHDA and CDR2 is SQIVND in the germline V gene (reference sequence). This CDR3 is built from 14 residues. CDR3 protein: CASLAKQGRKEAFF. CDR3 DNA: TGTGCCAGTTTAGCAAAACAGGGTCGAAAAGAAGCTTTCTTT.

In this sample, this clone turned up once. The rearrangement links TRBV21-1 to TRBJ2-3; TRBD2 was called by the table and not checked on the DNA. TRBV21-1 is marked as a pseudogene. The CDR3 consists of 16 residues. CDR3 DNA: TGTGCCAGCAGAGAATTCAGCGGGAGTAAGCCAGATACGCAGTATTTT. This gives the protein CASREFSGSKPDTQYF.

The chain uses TRBV3-1 (or the pseudogene TRBV3-2) and TRBJ2-7, with TRBD1 identical over 7 bases. Per germline, CDR1 LGHDT and CDR2 YNNKEL (reference sequence). After removal of 1 base from V and 2 bases from J, the junction contained 2 bases not matched to a gene. The CDR3 is made up of 14 amino acids. The DNA of the CDR3 is TGTGCCAGCAGCCAAGCAACAGGGGCCTACGAGCAGTACTTC. This gives the protein CASSQATGAYEQYF.

This clone was seen just once. This rearrangement joins TRBV12-3 or TRBV12-4 to TRBJ1-2, with 7 bases matching TRBD1. V was clipped by 6 bases and J by 4 bases; unmatched bases: 5. CDR3 length equals 13 residues. Here the CDR3 DNA reads TGTGCCAGCAGACCAACAGGGGTCTATGGCTACACCTTC. Protein sequence: CASRPTGVYGYTF.

The J gene is TRBJ2-2, the V gene TRBV29-1; D gene ambiguous. The germline CDR1 and CDR2 sequences are SQVTM and ANQGSEA. The CDR3 sequence is 13 residues long. Trimming removed 3 bases from V and 0 bases from J, with 5 bases in between. CDR3 bases: TGCAGCGTTGACAGAACGAACACCGGGGAGCTGTTTTTT. Protein: CSVDRTNTGELFF.

The gene calls are TRBV4-3 and TRBJ2-7; the match to TRBD1 covers 8 bases. This CDR3 spans 14 amino acids. V dropped 4 bases and J dropped 3; count of bases not matched to a gene: 5. Germline V gene data show CDR1 as LGHNA and CDR2 as YSLEER. CDR3: CASSRGQGGYEQYF. CDR3 in DNA: TGCGCCAGCAGCCGAGGACAGGGAGGCTACGAGCAGTACTTC.

This clone was recorded once. The chain is built from TRBV6-5 and TRBJ1-4; 9 bases fit TRBD1. Per the germline V gene, CDR1 is MNHEY and CDR2 is SVGAGI. The CDR3 runs 15 residues. V lost 6 bases to trimming and J lost 7 bases; unmatched junction nucleotides: 9. Written as DNA, the CDR3 is TGTGCCAGCAGAGGGCTACAGGGGGCAGTTGAAAAACTGTTTTTT. It specifies CASRGLQGAVEKLFF.